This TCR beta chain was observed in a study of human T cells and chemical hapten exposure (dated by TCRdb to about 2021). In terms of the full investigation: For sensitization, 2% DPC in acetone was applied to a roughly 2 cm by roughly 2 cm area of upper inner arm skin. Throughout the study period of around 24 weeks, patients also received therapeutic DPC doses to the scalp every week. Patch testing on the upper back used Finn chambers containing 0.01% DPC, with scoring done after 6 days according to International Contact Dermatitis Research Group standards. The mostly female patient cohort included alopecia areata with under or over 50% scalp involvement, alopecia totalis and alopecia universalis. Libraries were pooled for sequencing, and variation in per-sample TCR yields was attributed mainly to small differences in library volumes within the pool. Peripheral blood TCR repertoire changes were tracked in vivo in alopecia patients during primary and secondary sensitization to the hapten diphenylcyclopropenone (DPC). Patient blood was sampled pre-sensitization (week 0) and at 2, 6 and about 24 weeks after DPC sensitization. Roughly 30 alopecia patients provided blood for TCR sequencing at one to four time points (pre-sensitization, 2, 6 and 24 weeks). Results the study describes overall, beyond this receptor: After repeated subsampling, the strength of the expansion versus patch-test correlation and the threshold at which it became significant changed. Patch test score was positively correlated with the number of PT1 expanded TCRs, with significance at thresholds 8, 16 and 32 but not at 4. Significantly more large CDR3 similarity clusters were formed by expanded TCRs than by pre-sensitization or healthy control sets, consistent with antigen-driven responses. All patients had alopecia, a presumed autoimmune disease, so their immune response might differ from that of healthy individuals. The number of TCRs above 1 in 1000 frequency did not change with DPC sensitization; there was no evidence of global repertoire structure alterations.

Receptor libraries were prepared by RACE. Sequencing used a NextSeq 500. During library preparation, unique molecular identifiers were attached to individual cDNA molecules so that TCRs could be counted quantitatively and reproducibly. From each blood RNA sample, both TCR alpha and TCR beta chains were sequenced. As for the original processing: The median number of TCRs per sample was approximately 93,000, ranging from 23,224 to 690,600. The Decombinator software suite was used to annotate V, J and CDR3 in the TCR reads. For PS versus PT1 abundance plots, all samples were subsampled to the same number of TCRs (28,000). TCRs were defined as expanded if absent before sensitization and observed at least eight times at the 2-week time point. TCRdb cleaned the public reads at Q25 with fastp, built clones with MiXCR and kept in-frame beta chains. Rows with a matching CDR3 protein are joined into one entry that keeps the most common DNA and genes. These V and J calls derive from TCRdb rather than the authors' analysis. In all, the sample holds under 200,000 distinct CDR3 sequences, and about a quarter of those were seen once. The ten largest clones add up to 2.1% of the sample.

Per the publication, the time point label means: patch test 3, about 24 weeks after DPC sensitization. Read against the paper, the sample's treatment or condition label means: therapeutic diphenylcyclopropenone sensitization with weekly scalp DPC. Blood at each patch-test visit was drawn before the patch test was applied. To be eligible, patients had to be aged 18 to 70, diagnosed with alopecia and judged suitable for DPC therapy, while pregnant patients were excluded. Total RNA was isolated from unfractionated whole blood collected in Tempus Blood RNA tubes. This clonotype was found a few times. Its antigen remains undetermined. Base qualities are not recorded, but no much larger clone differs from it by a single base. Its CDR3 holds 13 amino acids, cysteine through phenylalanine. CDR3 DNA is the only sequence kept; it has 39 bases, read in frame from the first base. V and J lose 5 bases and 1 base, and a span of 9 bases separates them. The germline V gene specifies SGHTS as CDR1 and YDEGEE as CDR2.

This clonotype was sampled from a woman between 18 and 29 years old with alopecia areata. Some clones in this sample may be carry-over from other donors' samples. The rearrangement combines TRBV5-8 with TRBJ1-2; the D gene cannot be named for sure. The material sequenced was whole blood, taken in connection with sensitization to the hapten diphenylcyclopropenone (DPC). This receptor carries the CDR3 CASSKDFNYGYTF. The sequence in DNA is TGTGCCAGCAGTAAGGACTTTAACTATGGCTACACCTTC.